This T cell receptor (beta chain) is from a study of blood T cell repertoires in COVID-19. Germline assignment: CDR1 ENHRY and CDR2 SYGVKD. Trimming pared 6 bases from V and 5 bases from J, leaving 13 bases between. The CDR3 length is 14 residues. This table comes from immunoSEQ multiplex PCR, and its TCRdb copy is limited to in-frame clones, with some not included. The sample contains around 94,000 clones, about four fifths of which appear only once. This TCR derives from a human donor in a cohort sampled during active COVID-19. Material for sequencing was peripheral blood. The chain couples TRBV10-3 to TRBJ2-2, with D possibly being TRBD1 (6 bases). Here the CDR3 DNA reads TGTGCCATCAGCGACAGGACCGTTACCGGGGAGCTGTTTTTT. It encodes CAISDRTVTGELFF.